The sequence of this T cell receptor beta chain was determined in a study of cytomegalovirus exposure and HLA in healthy donors. A multiplex PCR was run with 60 Vbeta primers and 13 Jbeta primers. Measured with immunoSEQ multiplex PCR; TCRdb has only the in-frame clones, and not every one. The sample yields 150,000 to 200,000 clones, approximately 78% seen once. Germline CDR1 and CDR2: SNHLY and FYNNEI. CDR3 length: 15 amino acids. With 8 bases removed from V and 0 bases from J, the gap between germline ends came to 11 bases. This chain connects TRBV2 to TRBJ2-6; TRBD2 is a possible D gene (6 bases). This clonotype was sampled from a woman under 30 in good health and CMV-seronegative. Material for sequencing was PBMCs. The DNA of the CDR3 is TGTGCCAGCCGGACTACCGGCTCTGGGGCCAACGTCCTGACTTTC. Amino acids: CASRTTGSGANVLTF.